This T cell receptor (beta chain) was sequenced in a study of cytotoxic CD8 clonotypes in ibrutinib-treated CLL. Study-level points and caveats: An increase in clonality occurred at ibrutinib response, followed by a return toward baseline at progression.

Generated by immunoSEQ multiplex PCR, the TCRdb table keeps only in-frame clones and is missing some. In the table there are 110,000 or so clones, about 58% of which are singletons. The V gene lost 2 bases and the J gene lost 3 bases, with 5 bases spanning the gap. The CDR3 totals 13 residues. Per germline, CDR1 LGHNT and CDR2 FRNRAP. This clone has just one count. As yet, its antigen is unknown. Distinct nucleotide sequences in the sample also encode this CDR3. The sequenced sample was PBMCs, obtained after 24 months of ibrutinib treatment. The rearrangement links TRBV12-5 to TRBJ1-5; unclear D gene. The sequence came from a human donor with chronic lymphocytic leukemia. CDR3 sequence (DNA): TGTGCTAGTGGTTTGAGTGACAATCAGCCCCAGCATTTT. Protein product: CASGLSDNQPQHF.